The 13 T cell receptor beta chains below all came from one sample that was sequenced in a study of shared clonotypes between healthy human individuals. Libraries were prepared by immunoSEQ multiplex PCR; TCRdb keeps only in-frame clonotypes and omits some of them. The sample lists under 600,000 clones, more than 95% occurring once. Naive CD8 cells, CD45RO-negative and positively selected for CCR7, excluded terminally differentiated effector memory CD45RA+ cells. Input material: naive CD8+ T cells sorted from blood. These receptor sequences come from a man aged 30 to 39 in good health.

V gene TRBV7-9 combines with J gene TRBJ2-5; no firm D call. The V and J ends lost 4 bases and 5 bases respectively, with 14 bases between them. The V gene's germline CDR1 is SEHNR and CDR2 FQNEAQ (reference sequence). The CDR3 is 14 amino acids. CDR3 in DNA: TGTGCCAGCAGCTCGTCAGCAAAACGGGAGACCCAGTACTTC. Its protein product is CASSSSAKRETQYF.

CDR3 sequence: CASSDSNRAHEQFF. The CDR3 DNA sequence: TGTGCCAGCAGTGACTCGAACAGGGCACATGAGCAGTTCTTC. The genes are TRBV6-4 and TRBJ2-1, with a possible D match to TRBD1 (6 bases). Germline V gives CDR1 MRHNA, CDR2 SNTAGT. The CDR3 loop spans 14 amino acids. V gave up 0 bases and J gave up 8 bases, with 11 bases separating them.

This chain joins TRBV7-9 and TRBJ1-5; perhaps TRBD1 as D (6 bases). The CDR3 totals 13 residues. Trimming removed 5 bases at V and 5 bases at J, with 10 bases between. The germline CDR1 and CDR2 sequences are SEHNR and FQNEAQ (reference sequence). The DNA for the CDR3 is TGTGCCAGCAGCCTTCAGGGGCATCAGCCCCAGCATTTT. Encoded protein: CASSLQGHQPQHF.

V usage is TRBV4-2 and J usage is TRBJ2-1; TRBD2 matches at 9 bases. Looked up from germline, CDR1 is LGHNA and CDR2 is YNFKEQ. V dropped 1 base and J dropped 3; count of bases not matched to a gene: 10. This CDR3 comprises 18 residues. In nucleotides, the CDR3 is TGTGCCAGCAGCCAAGGGGGGAGATATAGCGGGAGCTACAATGAGCAGTTCTTC. This gives the protein CASSQGGRYSGSYNEQFF.

The chain joins TRBV7-9 to TRBJ2-5, with TRBD1 matching 9 bases. The CDR3 consists of 15 residues. Per the germline V gene, CDR1 is SEHNR and CDR2 is FQNEAQ (reference sequence). V was pared by 6 bases and J by 3 bases, with 8 bases of the junction left unmatched. The CDR3 nucleotides read TGTGCCAGCAGTCCTCCGGGACAGGGCAAAGAGACCCAGTACTTC. Translation gives CASSPPGQGKETQYF.

The rearrangement uses TRBV18 and TRBJ2-2; 7 nucleotides match TRBD1. The CDR3 contains 14 residues. Germline-derived CDR1 and CDR2 are KGHSH and LQKENI. The V and J ends lost 3 bases and 4 bases, in that order; junction bases with no gene match: 2. This chain's CDR3 is CASSPGQPTGELFF. The CDR3 DNA reads as TGTGCCAGCTCACCGGGACAGCCCACCGGGGAGCTGTTTTTT.

The CDR3 nucleotides are TGCGCCAGCAGCACGGGGGGGACATCCCTAGCCAAAAACATTCAGTACTTC. The encoded protein is CASSTGGTSLAKNIQYF. The chain joins TRBV5-1 to TRBJ2-4; 8 nucleotides agree with TRBD2. The CDR3 is 17 residues long. Germline V gives CDR1 SGHRS, CDR2 YFSETQ. The ends lost 4 bases at V and 0 bases at J; junction bases unmatched: 9.

V and J are TRBV4-1 and TRBJ1-5, with TRBD1 as a possible D gene (5 bases). The V end lost 2 bases, the J end lost 5 bases, and 19 bases lay between the germline ends. The germline V gene encodes CDR1 MGHRA and CDR2 YSYEKL. The CDR3 runs to 17 residues. The CDR3 DNA is TGCGCCAGCAGCCAAACCCGATCCGAGGGGTCGGATCAGCCCCAGCATTTT. Its protein product is CASSQTRSEGSDQPQHF.

About this clone itself: The sample carries other DNA sequences with the same CDR3. The chain uses TRBV7-9 and TRBJ2-1; 7 bases align to TRBD1. V dropped 4 bases and J dropped 5; count of bases not matched to a gene: 5. The CDR3 runs to 14 residues. Per the germline V gene, CDR1 is SEHNR and CDR2 is FQNEAQ (reference sequence). The CDR3 sequence is CASSSGQTNNEQFF. The CDR3 region has the DNA TGTGCCAGCAGCTCGGGACAGACAAACAATGAGCAGTTCTTC.

This chain joins TRBV6-6 and TRBJ1-5; TRBD1 matches 7 bases. Germline V gene lookup returns CDR1 MNHNY and CDR2 SVGAGI (reference sequence). This CDR3 region has 14 residues. V gave up 4 bases and J gave up 5 bases; unmatched junction bases: 5. The CDR3 DNA reads as TGTGCCAGCAGTTCGCACAGGGGTGATCAGCCCCAGCATTTT. It encodes CASSSHRGDQPQHF.

J is TRBJ1-3 and V is TRBV9; no reliable D call. The V gene's germline CDR1 is SGDLS and CDR2 YYNGEE. The CDR3 has 15 amino acids. Trimming removed 4 bases at V and 0 bases at J, with 11 bases between. CDR3 bases: TGTGCCAGCAGCACGGACGGATACTCTGGAAACACCATATATTTT. Its translation: CASSTDGYSGNTIYF.

This chain uses TRBV27 with TRBJ2-7, with TRBD1 identical over 10 bases. The CDR3 extends over 15 amino acids. Germline CDR1 reads MNHEY; CDR2 reads SMNVEV (reference sequence). The V segment lost 8 bases and the J segment 4 bases; nucleotides outside the gene matches: 11. The CDR3 DNA reads as TGTGCCAGCGCGGGAGCCGGGACAGGGGCATACGAGCAGTACTTC. This codes for CASAGAGTGAYEQYF.

The rearrangement joins TRBV13 to TRBJ1-4; no clear D gene. Per the germline V gene, CDR1 is PRHDT and CDR2 is FYEKMQ (reference sequence). This CDR3 region has 14 residues. Between the trimmed V and J ends, which lost 4 bases and 5 bases, there was a span of 11 bases. The DNA for the CDR3 is TGTGCCAGCAGCTCCCGGGCCTTCAATGAAAAACTGTTTTTT. This gives the protein CASSSRAFNEKLFF.